One sample yielded the 28 T cell receptor beta chains listed below, sequenced in a study of technical replicates of blood from a handful of donors. Sequencing was performed with immunoSEQ multiplex PCR; in TCRdb, only in-frame clones are kept and a portion is missing. The sample holds about 87,000 clones, 85% to 95% seen once. What was sequenced was T cells isolated from PBMCs. All receptors derive from a human donor in good health.

The chain is built from TRBV9 and TRBJ2-3, with TRBD2 as a possible D gene (6 bases). V gave up 0 bases and J gave up 5 bases, with 34 bases separating them. This CDR3 has 22 amino acids. In germline, CDR1 is SGDLS, CDR2 YYNGEE. Here the CDR3 reads CASSVAPLERGLAFGALDTQYF. In DNA, the CDR3 is TGTGCCAGCAGCGTAGCTCCCCTGGAAAGGGGACTCGCCTTTGGGGCGTTAGATACGCAGTATTTT.

The chain uses TRBV29-1 and TRBJ1-1; a possible D gene is TRBD1 (5 bases). Trimming removed 4 bases at V and 1 base at J, with 10 bases between. CDR1 SQVTM and CDR2 ANQGSEA come from the germline V gene. This CDR3 has 13 amino acids. The CDR3 DNA is TGCAGCGTTGTGTGGGGCGCGAACACTGAAGCTTTCTTT. It is translated as CSVVWGANTEAFF.

This chain links TRBV29-1 with TRBJ2-7; possibly TRBD2 for D (6 bases). Trimming cost V 6 bases and J 2 bases, with 14 bases left between them. The CDR3 contains 13 residues. The germline V gene has CDR1 SQVTM and CDR2 ANQGSEA. CDR3 sequence reads: CSVAGTGAYEQYF. In nucleotides, the CDR3 is TGCAGCGTCGCCGGGACGGGAGCCTACGAGCAGTACTTC.

The V and J genes are TRBV4-2 and TRBJ2-1; TRBD2 might be the D (5 bases). Germline lookup yields CDR1 LGHNA and CDR2 YNFKEQ. The CDR3 covers 16 residues. The germline V and J ends were trimmed by 0 bases and 0 bases, with 9 bases remaining between them. CDR3 amino acids: CASSQEGRGSYNEQFF. In DNA form, the CDR3 reads TGTGCCAGCAGCCAAGAGGGCCGGGGCTCCTACAATGAGCAGTTCTTC.

The chain has TRBV7-7 and TRBJ1-3, with 7 bases identical to TRBD1. CDR3 size: 14 residues. CDR1 and CDR2 from the germline V gene are SSHAT and FNYEAQ (reference sequence). The ends lost 5 bases at V and 3 bases at J; junction bases unmatched: 4. This chain's CDR3 is CASSPTGNGNTIYF. The CDR3 nucleotides are TGTGCCAGCAGCCCGACAGGGAATGGAAACACCATATATTTT.

CDR3 region: CAISEGRETAEQYF. In nucleotides, the CDR3 is TGTGCCATCAGTGAGGGGCGGGAGACCGCCGAGCAGTACTTC. The gene calls are TRBV10-3 and TRBJ2-7, with 7 nucleotides matching TRBD2. The V gene end was trimmed by 2 bases and the J gene end by 6 bases; junction bases not matched to a gene: 7. This CDR3 comprises 14 residues. CDR1 and CDR2 (germline): ENHRY, SYGVKD.

The genes are TRBV19 and TRBJ2-1; 13 bases align to TRBD2. The CDR3 covers 17 residues. The germline gives CDR1 LNHDA, CDR2 SQIVND (reference sequence). The junction had 14 bases not matched to a gene; V was cut back by 7 bases and J by 8 bases. In DNA, the CDR3 is TGTGCCAGTAACCCCTGGGCCACTAGCGGGAGGGATGATGAGCAGTTCTTC. It is translated as CASNPWATSGRDDEQFF.

The rearrangement links TRBV27 to TRBJ1-3; 9 bases are shared with TRBD1. The CDR3 runs 18 residues. V lost 4 bases to trimming and J lost 2 bases; unmatched junction nucleotides: 12. Germline CDR1 is MNHEY and CDR2 is SMNVEV (reference sequence). CDR3 residues: CASSSTGQGRGTGNTIYF. The DNA for the CDR3 is TGTGCCAGCAGTTCAACGGGACAGGGTCGGGGGACTGGAAACACCATATATTTT.

The chain is built from TRBV28 and TRBJ1-5; a possible D gene is TRBD1 (6 bases). Germline V gene data show CDR1 as MDHEN and CDR2 as SYDVKM. The V end was cut by 7 bases, the J end by 0 bases, with 13 bases between. CDR3 length: 15 residues. This CDR3 reads CASKSGGNSNQPQHF. The CDR3 DNA follows: TGTGCCAGCAAATCGGGGGGCAATAGCAATCAGCCCCAGCATTTT.

V is TRBV5-4 and J is TRBJ2-1, with TRBD2 identical over 8 bases. Germline V gives CDR1 SGHNT, CDR2 YYREEE (reference sequence). This CDR3 spans 17 amino acids. J was trimmed by 3 bases and V by 1 base; bases with no gene match: 9. The CDR3 DNA follows: TGTGCCAGCAGCTTGACTAGCGGCGGGGGGTTCTACAATGAGCAGTTCTTC. Translated: CASSLTSGGGFYNEQFF.

The chain combines TRBV6-1 with TRBJ2-1, with D possibly matching TRBD1 (5 bases). The CDR3 contains 11 residues. V lost 8 bases, J lost 6 bases, and 8 bases lay in between. CDR1 is MNHNS, CDR2 SASEGT, per germline. CDR3 coding DNA: TGTGCCAGCCATAGGGGCAATGAGCAGTTCTTC. Protein: CASHRGNEQFF.

A few counts support this clone. V usage is TRBV7-9 and J usage is TRBJ1-1; possibly TRBD1 for D (5 bases). The CDR3 has 13 amino acids. Germline CDR1 SEHNR, CDR2 FQNEAQ (reference sequence). The V end lost 5 bases, the J end lost 3 bases, and 10 bases lay between the germline ends. The CDR3 region is CASSLDRYTEAFF. In nucleotides, the CDR3 is TGTGCCAGCAGCCTCGACAGATACACTGAAGCTTTCTTT.

The V call is TRBV29-1, the J call TRBJ2-5; 7 nucleotides align to TRBD1. The CDR3 contains 13 residues. Germline loops: CDR1 SQVTM, CDR2 ANQGSEA. Trimming cost V 5 bases and J 2 bases; bases outside gene matches: 5. Here the CDR3 reads CSVTRTGQETQYF. The CDR3, as DNA: TGCAGCGTTACCAGGACAGGTCAAGAGACCCAGTACTTC.

The chain employs TRBV7-2 and TRBJ2-1, with D maybe TRBD2 (7 bases). The CDR3 consists of 15 residues. Trimming stripped 2 bases from V and 6 bases from J, with 14 bases between. Germline-derived CDR1 and CDR2 are SGHTA and FQGNSA. The CDR3 here is CASSLSSGGGNEQFF. The CDR3 nucleotides are TGTGCCAGCAGCTTATCTAGCGGAGGGGGCAATGAGCAGTTCTTC.

This rearrangement joins TRBV5-1 to TRBJ2-7; weak D call: TRBD1 (5 bases). V lost 0 bases, J lost 3 bases, and 10 bases lay in between. Per the germline V gene, CDR1 is SGHRS and CDR2 is YFSETQ. The CDR3 is 14 residues long. The CDR3 protein is CASSLADSHYEQYF. The DNA for the CDR3 is TGCGCCAGCAGCTTGGCCGACAGCCACTACGAGCAGTACTTC. The variable domain in full, completed from reference TRBV5-1 and TRBJ2-7, reads KAGVTQTPRYLIKTRGQQVTLSCSPISGHRSVSWYQQTPGQGLQFLFEYFSETQRNKGNFPGRFSGRQFSNSRSEMNVSTLELGDSALYLCASSLADSHYEQYFGPGTRLTVT.

The chain links TRBV2 to TRBJ2-7; the match to TRBD1 covers 9 bases. The V segment lost 0 bases and the J segment 2 bases; nucleotides outside the gene matches: 5. CDR3 size: 16 residues. The germline V gene has CDR1 SNHLY and CDR2 FYNNEI. The CDR3 DNA sequence: TGTGCCAGCAGTGAAGCCCGGGACAGGGTTACCTACGAGCAGTACTTC. This gives the protein CASSEARDRVTYEQYF. The whole variable domain, filled in from reference TRBV2 and TRBJ2-7, reads EPEVTQTPSHQVTQMGQEVILRCVPISNHLYFYWYRQILGQKVEFLVSFYNNEISEKSEIFDDQFSVERPDGSNFTLKIRSTKLEDSAMYFCASSEARDRVTYEQYFGPGTRLTVT.

This clone was recorded at least ten times. J is TRBJ1-1 and V is TRBV2, with TRBD1 identical over 9 bases. The CDR3 contains 13 residues. The J segment lost 11 bases and the V segment lost 5 bases, leaving 9 bases of the junction unmatched. The germline V gene encodes CDR1 SNHLY and CDR2 FYNNEI. DNA for the CDR3: TGTGCCAGCAGTCTCGCCGGGACAGGGCGGGCTTTCTTT. It translates to CASSLAGTGRAFF.

The chain joins TRBV25-1 to TRBJ2-5; D gene unclear. Germline CDR1 and CDR2: MGHDK and SYGVNS. The length of the CDR3 is 11 residues. The germline V and J ends were trimmed by 8 bases and 5 bases, with 9 bases remaining between them. CDR3: CASGALETQYF. The CDR3 nucleotides are TGTGCCAGCGGTGCACTTGAGACCCAGTACTTC.

This chain joins TRBV28 and TRBJ2-7, with D maybe TRBD1 (5 bases). Per the germline V gene, CDR1 is MDHEN and CDR2 is SYDVKM. V lost 5 bases to trimming and J lost 7 bases, with 21 bases between them. CDR3 length: 15 amino acids. Written as DNA, the CDR3 is TGTGCCAGCAGTCGCATCCGGGTCACCGCAGGGGAGCAGTACTTC. Protein product: CASSRIRVTAGEQYF.

The chain joins TRBV27 to TRBJ2-7; the match to TRBD2 covers 9 bases. CDR1 and CDR2 from the germline V gene are MNHEY and SMNVEV (reference sequence). V was pared by 5 bases and J by 2 bases, with 13 bases of the junction left unmatched. The CDR3 runs to 17 residues. In DNA form, the CDR3 reads TGTGCCAGCAGTCCGGGGGTAGCGGGAGCCCTCGCCTACGAGCAGTACTTC. Its protein product is CASSPGVAGALAYEQYF.

CDR3 DNA: TGTGCCAGCAGAGCTGGGGGCAGACCCTACAATGAGCAGTTCTTC. Encoded protein: CASRAGGRPYNEQFF. The V gene is TRBV7-3, the J gene TRBJ2-1; TRBD1 is a possible D gene (6 bases). CDR1 is SGHTA, CDR2 FQGTGA, per germline. The CDR3 runs 15 residues. Trimming shortened V by 6 bases and J by 2 bases, and 14 bases separated the two germline ends.

The V call is TRBV6-1, the J call TRBJ1-5; maybe TRBD1 (6 bases). The germline V gene encodes CDR1 MNHNS and CDR2 SASEGT. The CDR3 covers 14 residues. Trimming shortened V by 4 bases and J by 3 bases, and 10 bases separated the two germline ends. The DNA for the CDR3 is TGTGCCAGCAGTGTCCGGGACATCAATCAGCCCCAGCATTTT. Protein product: CASSVRDINQPQHF.

The chain has TRBV14 and TRBJ1-2; a possible D gene is TRBD1 (5 bases). Germline V CDR1 and CDR2: SGHDN, FVKESK. The CDR3 loop spans 12 amino acids. Trimming took 4 bases from V and 5 from J, leaving 8 bases between them. In DNA, the CDR3 is TGTGCCAGCAGCCCGGCAGGGTATGGCTACACCTTC. This codes for CASSPAGYGYTF.

Note on this clone: This sample also contains other DNA sequences that code for the same CDR3. The genes are TRBV27 and TRBJ2-1; D gene unclear. The CDR3 totals 13 residues. Germline V CDR1 and CDR2: MNHEY, SMNVEV (reference sequence). V was trimmed by 2 bases and J by 4 bases, leaving 6 bases between them. The CDR3 spells CASSLGQYNEQFF. The CDR3 coding sequence is TGTGCCAGCAGTTTAGGGCAGTACAATGAGCAGTTCTTC.

The chain's CDR3 is CASSPQDEYGYTF. CDR3 bases: TGTGCCAGCAGCCCACAGGATGAGTATGGCTACACCTTC. This sequence joins TRBV27 and TRBJ1-2; a weak D match, TRBD1 (5 bases). The germline gives CDR1 MNHEY, CDR2 SMNVEV (reference sequence). The CDR3 runs 13 residues. V was trimmed by 6 bases and J by 5 bases, leaving 13 bases between them.

The genes are TRBV19 and TRBJ1-1; no definite D call. From germline, CDR1 is LNHDA and CDR2 SQIVND (reference sequence). V was clipped by 6 bases and J by 3 bases, with 11 bases between them. This CDR3 spans 13 amino acids. This CDR3 reads CASRVGKDTEAFF. The CDR3 DNA sequence: TGTGCCAGTAGGGTCGGGAAGGACACTGAAGCTTTCTTT.

The chain has TRBV7-9 and TRBJ1-2; tentatively, D is TRBD1 (6 bases). Germline V gene lookup returns CDR1 SEHNR and CDR2 FQNEAQ (reference sequence). V shed 3 bases and J shed 8 bases, with 13 bases lying between them. CDR3 size: 13 residues. CDR3 nucleotides: TGTGCCAGCAGCTTTGGGACAAAGTCCGGCTACACCTTC. Amino acid sequence: CASSFGTKSGYTF.

The chain has TRBV6-6 and TRBJ1-1; 10 nucleotides agree with TRBD1. The CDR3 is made up of 13 amino acids. Germline CDR1 reads MNHNY; CDR2 reads SVGAGI (reference sequence). V was pared by 5 bases and J by 4 bases, with 1 base of the junction left unmatched. CDR3 sequence: CASSRDRGTEAFF. DNA for the CDR3: TGTGCCAGCAGTCGGGACAGGGGCACTGAAGCTTTCTTT.